Below are 14 T cell receptor beta chains sequenced from a single sample in a study of blood T cells in healthy people across ages. A second roughly 6 to 11 cycle PCR used barcoded and J-beta primers. Using its own MiXCR run on the 5' RACE reads, TCRdb lists one record per CDR3 protein. The data show approximately 780,000 distinct CDR3 sequences, 25% to 30% seen once. These same records also appear under a second study, on T cells of mothers and their children.

Material: blood. Receptor source: a boy aged 5-17 years in good health.

CDR3 sequence reads: CASSLEYGGNCGYTF. Written as DNA, the CDR3 is TGTGCCAGCAGCTTAGAATATGGCGGGAATTGTGGCTACACCTTC. The V gene is TRBV7-9, the J gene TRBJ1-2; D is unclear. Trimming stripped 1 base from V and 7 bases from J, with 16 bases between. Germline CDR1 and CDR2: SEHNR and FQNEAQ (reference sequence). This CDR3 spans 15 amino acids.

A few counts support this clonotype. This chain connects TRBV7-6 to TRBJ2-2; the D gene is possibly TRBD1 (6 bases). The CDR3 totals 14 residues. Deletions cut 4 bases from V and 5 bases from J, with 11 bases between. Germline values: CDR1 SGHVS, CDR2 FNYEAQ. This CDR3 is CASSSPQGTGELFF. CDR3 DNA: TGTGCCAGCAGCTCCCCACAGGGAACCGGGGAGCTGTTTTTT.

The chain has TRBV25-1 and TRBJ2-7; either TRBD1 or TRBD2 may supply D (5 bases each). Germline CDR1 reads MGHDK; CDR2 reads SYGVNS. Trimming stripped 4 bases from V and 3 bases from J, with 13 bases between. The CDR3 sequence is 14 residues long. In DNA form, the CDR3 reads TGTGCCAGCAGTGTCCCGGGGACGGTCTACGAGCAGTACTTC. Amino acids: CASSVPGTVYEQYF.

The genes are TRBV6-2 or TRBV6-3 and TRBJ1-4; 7 nucleotides match TRBD1. The junction had 10 bases not matched to a gene; V was cut back by 11 bases and J by 7 bases. Germline loops: CDR1 MNHEY, CDR2 SVGEGT. The CDR3 contains 13 residues. For the CDR3, the DNA is TGTGCCTCCCGAGCGACAGGGTCTGAAAAACTGTTTTTT. Translation gives CASRATGSEKLFF.

The chain couples TRBV7-9 to TRBJ2-5; 7 bases are shared with TRBD1. The V gene end was trimmed by 7 bases and the J gene end by 1 base; junction bases not matched to a gene: 9. The CDR3 is made up of 15 amino acids. The germline V gene encodes CDR1 SEHNR and CDR2 FQNEAQ (reference sequence). The CDR3 protein is CASMKGDSPQETQYF. Here the CDR3 DNA reads TGTGCCAGCATGAAAGGGGACAGCCCCCAAGAGACCCAGTACTTC.

The chain has TRBV12-3 or TRBV12-4 and TRBJ1-5, with 7 bases matching TRBD1. The CDR3 is made up of 13 amino acids. The V segment lost 7 bases and the J segment 9 bases; nucleotides outside the gene matches: 9. The CDR3 sequence is CASTRDSLLPQHF. CDR3 DNA sequence: TGTGCCAGCACCCGGGACAGCCTTTTGCCCCAGCATTTT.

The genes are TRBV7-9 and TRBJ1-2; maybe TRBD1 (6 bases). The V gene lost 5 bases and the J gene lost 0 bases, with 16 bases spanning the gap. The length of the CDR3 is 16 residues. Per the germline V gene, CDR1 is SEHNR and CDR2 is FQNEAQ (reference sequence). The CDR3 nucleotides read TGTGCCAGCAGCCCAGTGAGGGGGGCTGCTAACTATGGCTACACCTTC. Its protein product is CASSPVRGAANYGYTF. The full variable domain, completed using reference TRBV7-9 and TRBJ1-2, is DTGVSQNPRHKITKRGQNVTFRCDPISEHNRLYWYRQTLGQGPEFLTYFQNEAQLEKSRLLSDRFSAERPKGSFSTLEIQRTEQGDSAMYLCASSPVRGAANYGYTFGSGTRLTVV.

Comment on this clonotype: One base away lies a much larger clone, so this may be a sequencing read error. V is TRBV20-1 and J is TRBJ2-3; TRBD2 might be the D (6 bases). The CDR3 spans 14 residues. With 1 base removed from V and 1 base from J, the gap between germline ends came to 9 bases. Germline V gives CDR1 DFQATT, CDR2 SNEGSKA (reference sequence). The CDR3 bases are TGCAGTGCTAGAGGGGACTCCCGCACAGATACGCAGTATTTT. Residues: CSARGDSRTDTQYF.

The chain is built from TRBV12-3 or TRBV12-4 and TRBJ2-7, with D possibly TRBD2 on 5 matching bases. V was cut by 6 bases and J by 6 bases, with 15 bases left in between. The CDR3 runs to 13 residues. CDR3 amino acids: CASSRAVRGEQYF. In DNA, the CDR3 is TGTGCCAGCAGCCGAGCGGTCAGAGGCGAGCAGTACTTC.

This clonotype turned up a few times. The V and J genes are TRBV6-5 and TRBJ2-6; D remains unclear. This CDR3 contains 16 residues. Deletions cut 4 bases from V and 2 bases from J, with 12 bases between. Germline V gives CDR1 MNHEY, CDR2 SVGAGI. The CDR3 sequence: CASSSERKAGANVLTF. The CDR3, as DNA: TGTGCCAGCAGTTCCGAGAGGAAGGCTGGGGCCAACGTCCTGACTTTC.

This clonotype was counted only a few times. J is TRBJ2-1 and V is TRBV20-1, with D tentatively TRBD2 (6 bases). Trimming took 1 base from V and 3 from J, leaving 10 bases between them. The CDR3 loop spans 14 amino acids. The germline V gene has CDR1 DFQATT and CDR2 SNEGSKA (reference sequence). As DNA, the CDR3 is TGCAGTGCTAGAGGAATAGCGGACTACAATGAGCAGTTCTTC. Residues: CSARGIADYNEQFF.

This clonotype is a singleton in its sample. This chain joins TRBV12-5 and TRBJ2-5; D could derive from TRBD1 or TRBD2 (6 bases each). Judging by the DNA end, TRBJ2-1 fits better; the J call may be wrong. CDR3 size: 15 residues. Germline V gives CDR1 LGHNT, CDR2 FRNRAP. The CDR3, as DNA: TGTGCTAGTGGCCCCCGGGGGCAGATCCGGACTGAGCAGTTCTTC. Amino acid sequence: CASGPRGQIRTEQFF.

V gene TRBV12-3 or TRBV12-4 combines with J gene TRBJ2-2, with 8 bases identical to TRBD2. CDR3 size: 16 residues. Losses at the gene ends were 1 base for V and 7 bases for J; bases not matched to a gene: 8. DNA for the CDR3: TGTGCCAGCAGTTTAGAGGCGGGGGGTTATGGCGGGGAGCTGTTTTTT. Its translation: CASSLEAGGYGGELFF.

The gene calls are TRBV27 and TRBJ2-1; 7 nucleotides agree with TRBD1. Trimming removed 6 bases from V and 0 bases from J; junction bases left unmatched: 11. CDR1 and CDR2 (germline): MNHEY, SMNVEV (reference sequence). The CDR3 is 17 residues long. The CDR3 loop reads CASRHTGVGSSYNEQFF. The CDR3 bases are TGTGCCAGCAGGCATACAGGGGTTGGGAGCTCCTACAATGAGCAGTTCTTC.